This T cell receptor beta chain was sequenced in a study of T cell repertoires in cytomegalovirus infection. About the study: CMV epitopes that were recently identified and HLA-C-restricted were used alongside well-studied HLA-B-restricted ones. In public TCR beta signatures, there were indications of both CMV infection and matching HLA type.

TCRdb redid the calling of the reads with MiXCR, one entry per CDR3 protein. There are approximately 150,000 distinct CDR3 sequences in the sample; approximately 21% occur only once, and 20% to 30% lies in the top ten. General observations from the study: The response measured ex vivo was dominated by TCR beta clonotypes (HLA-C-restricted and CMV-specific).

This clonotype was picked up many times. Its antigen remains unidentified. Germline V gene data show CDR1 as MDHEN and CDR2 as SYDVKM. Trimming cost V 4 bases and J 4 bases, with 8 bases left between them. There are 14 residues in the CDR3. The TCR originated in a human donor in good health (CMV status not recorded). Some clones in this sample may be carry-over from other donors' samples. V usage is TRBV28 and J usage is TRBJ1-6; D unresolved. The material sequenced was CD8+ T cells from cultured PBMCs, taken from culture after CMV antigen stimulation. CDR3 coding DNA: TGTGCCAGCAGTTCGAACCGATATAATTCACCCCTCCACTTT. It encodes CASSSNRYNSPLHF. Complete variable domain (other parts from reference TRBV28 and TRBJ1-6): DVKVTQSSRYLVKRTGEKVFLECVQDMDHENMFWYRQDPGLGLRLIYFSYDVKMKEKGDIPEGYSVSREKKERFSLILESASTNQTSMYLCASSSNRYNSPLHFGNGTRLTVT.